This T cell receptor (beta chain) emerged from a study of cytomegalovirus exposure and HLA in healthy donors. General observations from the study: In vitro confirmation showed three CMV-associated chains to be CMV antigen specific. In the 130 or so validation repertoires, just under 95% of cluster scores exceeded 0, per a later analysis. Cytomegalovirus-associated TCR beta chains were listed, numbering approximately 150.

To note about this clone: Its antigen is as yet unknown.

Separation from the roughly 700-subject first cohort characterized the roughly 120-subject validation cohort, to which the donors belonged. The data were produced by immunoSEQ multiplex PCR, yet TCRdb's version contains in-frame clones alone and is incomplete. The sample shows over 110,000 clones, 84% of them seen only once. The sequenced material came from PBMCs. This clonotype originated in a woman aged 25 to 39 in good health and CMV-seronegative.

CDR3 in DNA: TGTGCCAGCTCACAAGGATCCCCGATCGGAAGCGATGGCTACACCTTC. This sequence encodes CASSQGSPIGSDGYTF. The rearrangement joins TRBV18 to TRBJ1-2, with no clear D. V shed 4 bases and J shed 6 bases, with 21 bases lying between them. Germline V gene data show CDR1 as KGHSH and CDR2 as LQKENI. The CDR3 has 16 residues.